This T cell receptor beta chain was sequenced in a study of blood T cells in healthy people across ages. Primers used in a second PCR of roughly 6 to 12 cycles were a sample-barcoded 5' primer and a J-beta primer mix. CDR3-containing paired-end reads numbered at least 2.5 million in each sample. TCRdb passed the 5' RACE reads through MiXCR, listing each CDR3 protein once. The table lists about 1.5 million distinct CDR3 sequences, approximately 39% of them singletons. Turning to this clonotype: Its antigen remains unknown. The junction differs from germline at one of its ends, possibly a read error.

There are 11 residues in the CDR3. CDR1 is GTSNPN and CDR2 is SVGIG in the germline V gene (reference sequence). Findings and limits, study-wide: Shifts in expanded clonotypes may have been confounded by donor CMV status, which was unknown. Among long-lived donors, naive CD4+ cells were more numerous and diversity higher than in aged donors.

The rearrangement joins TRBV30 to TRBJ2-7; a possible D gene is TRBD2 (6 bases). Judging by the DNA end, TRBJ2-4 fits better; the J call may be wrong. Sequencing was done on a sample of blood. The receptor comes from a woman between 18 and 29 years old in good health. Written as DNA, the CDR3 is TGTGCCGGGAGGTCCGGAAGCATTCAGTACTTC. Translated, it gives CAGRSGSIQYF.